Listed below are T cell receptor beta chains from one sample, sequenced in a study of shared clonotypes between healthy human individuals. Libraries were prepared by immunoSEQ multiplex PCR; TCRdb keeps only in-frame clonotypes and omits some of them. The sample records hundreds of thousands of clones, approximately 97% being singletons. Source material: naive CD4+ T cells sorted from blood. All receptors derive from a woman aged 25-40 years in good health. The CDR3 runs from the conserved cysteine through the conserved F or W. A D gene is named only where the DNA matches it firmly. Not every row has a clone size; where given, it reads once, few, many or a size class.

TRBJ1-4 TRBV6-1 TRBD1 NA CASSERQPGQGAQKLFF TGTGCCAGCAGTGAGCGACAACCGGGACAGGGGGCGCAAAAACTGTTTTTT
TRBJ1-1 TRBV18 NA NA CASSFGPEPRGAEAFF TGTGCCAGCTCATTTGGGCCGGAGCCCCGAGGTGCTGAAGCTTTCTTT
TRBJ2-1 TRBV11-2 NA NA CASSAAVQTDEQFF TGTGCCAGCAGCGCGGCCGTCCAGACAGATGAGCAGTTCTTC
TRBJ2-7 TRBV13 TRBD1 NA CASSLGGSRGYEQYF TGTGCCAGCAGCTTAGGAGGTAGCAGGGGGTACGAGCAGTACTTC
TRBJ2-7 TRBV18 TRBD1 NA CASSQAGGIDEQYF TGTGCCAGCTCACAGGCAGGGGGTATCGACGAGCAGTACTTC
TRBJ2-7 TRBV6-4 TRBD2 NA CASSRTSGYEQYF TGTGCCAGCAGCCGGACTAGCGGCTACGAGCAGTACTTC
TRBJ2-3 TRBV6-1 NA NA CASSRSVVLDTQYF TGTGCCAGCAGCCGCAGCGTAGTATTGGATACGCAGTATTTT
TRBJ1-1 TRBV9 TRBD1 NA CASSAGQLSTEAFF TGTGCCAGCAGCGCGGGACAGCTGAGCACTGAAGCTTTCTTT
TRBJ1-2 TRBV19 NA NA CASSIGVNYGYTF TGTGCCAGTAGTATAGGTGTAAACTATGGCTACACCTTC
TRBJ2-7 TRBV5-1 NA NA CASSAGAYEQYF TGCGCCAGCAGCGCTGGAGCGTACGAGCAGTACTTC
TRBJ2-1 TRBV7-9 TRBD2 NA CASRTSGTLYNEQFF TGTGCCAGCAGGACTAGCGGGACTCTCTACAATGAGCAGTTCTTC
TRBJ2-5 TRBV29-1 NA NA CSVVNIAETQYF TGCAGCGTTGTTAACATCGCGGAGACCCAGTACTTC
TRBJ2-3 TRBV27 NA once CASSQNPRGGTDTQYF TGTGCCAGCAGCCAAAACCCCCGCGGGGGCACAGATACGCAGTATTTT
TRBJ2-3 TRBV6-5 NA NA CASSYASADTQYF TGTGCCAGCAGTTACGCCTCGGCAGATACGCAGTATTTT
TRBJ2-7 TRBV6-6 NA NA CASSYSDVREQYF TGTGCCAGCAGTTATTCCGACGTGAGGGAGCAGTACTTC
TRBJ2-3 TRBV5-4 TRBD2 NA CASKAGGIETDTQYF TGTGCCAGCAAGGCGGGAGGGATAGAAACAGATACGCAGTATTTT
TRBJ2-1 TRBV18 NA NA CASSNGRISYNEQFF TGTGCCAGCTCCAACGGACGGATTTCCTACAATGAGCAGTTCTTC
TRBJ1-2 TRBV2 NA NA CASRDDRLHGYTF TGTGCCAGCAGAGACGACAGGCTTCATGGCTACACCTTC
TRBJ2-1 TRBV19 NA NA CASSKTADNEQFF TGTGCCAGTAGTAAGACAGCAGACAATGAGCAGTTCTTC
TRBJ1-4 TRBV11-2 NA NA CASSLAGLIRVNEKLFF TGTGCCAGCAGCTTAGCTGGGTTAATCCGGGTTAATGAAAAACTGTTTTTT
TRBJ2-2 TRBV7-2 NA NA CASSLAATNTGELFF TGTGCCAGCAGCTTAGCGGCAACGAACACCGGGGAGCTGTTTTTT
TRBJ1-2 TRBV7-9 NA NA CASSLGLSGGYTF TGTGCCAGCAGCTTAGGTTTATCCGGTGGCTACACCTTC
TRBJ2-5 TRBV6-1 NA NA CASNGQGGTQYF TGTGCCAGCAACGGCCAGGGGGGGACCCAGTACTTC
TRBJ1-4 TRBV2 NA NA CASSLFIEKLFF TGTGCCAGCAGTCTATTCATTGAAAAACTGTTTTTT
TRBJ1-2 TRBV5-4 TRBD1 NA CASSFSGGDYGYTF TGTGCCAGCAGCTTCTCAGGGGGCGACTATGGCTACACCTTC
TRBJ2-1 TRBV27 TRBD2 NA CASSLVPGLVPSFDEQFF TGTGCCAGCAGTTTAGTCCCGGGACTAGTTCCGAGCTTTGATGAGCAGTTCTTC
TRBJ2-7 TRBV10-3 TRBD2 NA CAIRASGVEQYF TGTGCCATCAGGGCTAGCGGAGTCGAGCAGTACTTC
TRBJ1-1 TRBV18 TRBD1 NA CASSLRDRGGTEAFF TGTGCCAGCTCCCTCCGGGACAGGGGAGGCACTGAAGCTTTCTTT
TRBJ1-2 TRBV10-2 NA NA CASSESGRLSGGYTF TGCGCCAGCAGTGAGTCGGGACGCCTCTCGGGGGGCTACACCTTC
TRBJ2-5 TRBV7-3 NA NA CASSLVGGSGSETQYF TGTGCCAGCAGCTTAGTGGGGGGCTCCGGCAGCGAGACCCAGTACTTC
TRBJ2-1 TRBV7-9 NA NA CASSLERTEQFF TGTGCCAGCAGCTTAGAGAGGACAGAGCAGTTCTTC
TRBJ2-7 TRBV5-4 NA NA CASSLFASPDEQYF TGTGCCAGCAGCTTGTTCGCAAGCCCCGACGAGCAGTACTTC
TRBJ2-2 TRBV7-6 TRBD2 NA CASNPGLAGGHTGELFF TGTGCCAGCAATCCGGGACTAGCGGGAGGGCACACCGGGGAGCTGTTTTTT
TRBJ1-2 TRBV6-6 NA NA CAIRNVAMINYGYTF TGTGCCATAAGGAACGTTGCAATGATTAACTATGGCTACACCTTC
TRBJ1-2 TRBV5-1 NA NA CASSSGFYGYTF TGCGCCAGCAGCTCAGGGTTCTATGGCTACACCTTC
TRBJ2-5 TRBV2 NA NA CASSEVRAGQETQYF TGTGCCAGCAGTGAAGTTCGGGCAGGGCAAGAGACCCAGTACTTC
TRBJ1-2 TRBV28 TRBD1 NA CASSLTAGDRANYGYTF TGTGCCAGCAGTCTGACGGCCGGGGACAGGGCTAACTATGGCTACACCTTC
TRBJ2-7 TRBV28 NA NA CASRDQRGGEQYF TGTGCCAGCAGGGATCAAAGAGGGGGTGAGCAGTACTTC
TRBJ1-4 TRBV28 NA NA CASSLWGEKLFF TGTGCCAGCAGTTTGTGGGGGGAAAAACTGTTTTTT
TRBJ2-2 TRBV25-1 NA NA CASSVLLREGTGELFF TGTGCCAGCAGTGTGCTTTTGCGGGAAGGCACCGGGGAGCTGTTTTTT
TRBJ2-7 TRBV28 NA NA CASRRVVAYEQYF TGTGCCAGCCGACGGGTGGTCGCCTACGAGCAGTACTTC
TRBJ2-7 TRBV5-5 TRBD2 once CASSSMKTSGSYEQYF TGTGCCAGCAGCTCAATGAAGACTAGCGGCTCCTACGAGCAGTACTTC
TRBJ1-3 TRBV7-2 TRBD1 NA CASSLVGQGSSGNTIYF TGTGCCAGCAGCTTAGTTGGACAGGGCAGCTCTGGAAACACCATATATTTT
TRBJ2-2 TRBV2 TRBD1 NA CASSPRAPQGAGELFF TGTGCCAGCAGTCCAAGAGCCCCCCAGGGGGCCGGGGAGCTGTTTTTT
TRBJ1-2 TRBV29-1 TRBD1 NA CSVYRGKGYTF TGCAGCGTTTACAGGGGAAAGGGCTACACCTTC
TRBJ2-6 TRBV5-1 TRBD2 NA CASRSPGLAVGPGGANVLTF TGCGCCAGCAGGAGCCCGGGACTAGCGGTCGGGCCGGGAGGGGCCAACGTCCTGACTTTC
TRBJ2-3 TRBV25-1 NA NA CASSDGSVTDTQYF TGTGCCAGCAGTGATGGCAGCGTTACAGATACGCAGTATTTT
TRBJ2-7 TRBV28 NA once CASSSNRDEQYF TGTGCCAGCAGTTCCAACAGGGACGAGCAGTACTTC
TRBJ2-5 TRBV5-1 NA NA CASSQGLETQYF TGCGCCAGCAGTCAGGGGCTGGAGACCCAGTACTTC
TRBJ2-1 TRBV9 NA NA CASSVAANEQFF TGTGCCAGCAGCGTAGCAGCGAATGAGCAGTTCTTC
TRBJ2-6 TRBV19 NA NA CASSIAGATGANVLTF TGTGCCAGTAGTATAGCGGGGGCCACTGGGGCCAACGTCCTGACTTTC
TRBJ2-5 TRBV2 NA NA CASSTQGETQYF TGTGCCAGCAGTACTCAGGGAGAGACCCAGTACTTC